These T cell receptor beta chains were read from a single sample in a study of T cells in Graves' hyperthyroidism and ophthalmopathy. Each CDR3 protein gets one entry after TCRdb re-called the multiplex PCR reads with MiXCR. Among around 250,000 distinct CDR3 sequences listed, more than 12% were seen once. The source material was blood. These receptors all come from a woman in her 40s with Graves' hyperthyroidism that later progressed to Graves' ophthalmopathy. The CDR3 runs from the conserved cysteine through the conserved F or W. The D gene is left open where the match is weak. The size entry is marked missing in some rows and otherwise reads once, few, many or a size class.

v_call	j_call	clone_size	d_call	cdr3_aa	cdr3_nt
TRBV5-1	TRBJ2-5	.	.	CASSLAILETQYF	TGCGCCAGCAGCTTGGCTATCCTCGAGACCCAGTACTTC
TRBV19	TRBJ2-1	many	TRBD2	CASSIAGGSLSSYNEQFF	TGTGCCAGTAGTATAGCTGGCGGGAGTCTTAGCTCCTACAATGAGCAGTTCTTC
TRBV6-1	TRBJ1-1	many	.	CASSEWGEAEAFF	TGTGCCAGCAGTGAATGGGGGGAAGCTGAAGCTTTCTTT
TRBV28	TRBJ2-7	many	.	CASSLRGALAHEQYF	TGTGCCAGCAGTCTTCGCGGGGCCCTAGCCCACGAGCAGTACTTC
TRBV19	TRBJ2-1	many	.	CASTDSTYNEQFF	TGTGCCAGTACGGACTCAACCTACAATGAGCAGTTCTTC
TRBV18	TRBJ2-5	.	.	CASSPAQETHYF	TGCGCCAGCTCACCCGCTCAAGAGACCCACTACTTC
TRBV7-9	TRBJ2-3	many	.	CASSHGNGDTQYF	TGTGCCAGCAGCCACGGTAACGGAGATACGCAGTATTTT
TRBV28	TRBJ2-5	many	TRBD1	CASRSPTGQGAKPETQYF	TGTGCCAGCAGGTCACCCACCGGACAGGGGGCTAAGCCAGAGACCCAGTACTTC
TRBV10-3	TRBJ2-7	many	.	CAISESSGSGYEQYF	TGTGCCATCAGTGAGTCATCGGGCAGTGGGTACGAGCAGTACTTC
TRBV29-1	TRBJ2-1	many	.	CSVEDGAGAYNEQFF	TGCAGCGTTGAAGATGGGGCAGGGGCCTACAATGAGCAGTTCTTC
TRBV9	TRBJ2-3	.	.	CASSVAPGNEWYF	.
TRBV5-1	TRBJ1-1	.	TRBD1	CASSLSSTGGNTEAFF	TGCGCCAGCAGCTTGTCTTCTACAGGGGGGAACACTGAAGCTTTCTTT
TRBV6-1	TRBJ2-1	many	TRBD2	CASMTSGFGEQFF	TGTGCCAGCATGACTAGCGGGTTCGGTGAGCAGTTCTTC
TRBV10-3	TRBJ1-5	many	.	CAISAENRRIRQPQHF	TGTGCCATCAGTGCTGAGAACCGTCGGATTAGGCAGCCCCAGCATTTT
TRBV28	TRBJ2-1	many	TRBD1	CASSNRQGAYNEQFF	TGTGCCAGCAGTAACCGACAGGGGGCATACAATGAGCAGTTCTTC
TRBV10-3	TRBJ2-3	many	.	CATASGTSTDTQYF	TGTGCCACCGCATCGGGTACTAGCACAGATACGCAGTATTTT
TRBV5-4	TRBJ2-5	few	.	CASSLFSLRETQYF	TGTGCCAGCAGCTTGTTCTCGTTGCGGGAGACCCAGTACTTC
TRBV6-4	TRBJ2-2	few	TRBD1	CASRPDRASGELFF	TGTGCCAGCAGGCCCGACAGGGCGAGCGGGGAGCTGTTTTTT
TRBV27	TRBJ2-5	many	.	CASSLMLSTIGTQYF	TGTGCCAGCAGTTTAATGCTCTCGACGATTGGGACCCAGTACTTC
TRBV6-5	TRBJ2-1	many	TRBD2	CASSYSMGTSGEFF	TGTGCCAGCAGTTACTCGATGGGGACTAGCGGGGAGTTCTTC
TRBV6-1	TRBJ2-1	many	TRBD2	CAIQTLAGYNEQFF	TGTGCCATCCAAACCTTAGCGGGTTACAATGAGCAGTTCTTC
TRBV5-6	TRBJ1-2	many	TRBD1	CASRRTGFNYGYTF	TGTGCCAGCAGACGGACAGGGTTTAACTATGGCTACACCTTC
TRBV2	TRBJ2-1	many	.	CASSVTGNEQFF	TGTGCCAGCAGTGTGACGGGCAATGAGCAGTTCTTC
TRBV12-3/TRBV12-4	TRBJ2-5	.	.	CASSLREKETQYF	TGTGCCAGCAGTTTACGGGAGAAGGAGACCCAGTACTTC
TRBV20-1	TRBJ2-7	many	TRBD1	CSARELGQSISYEQYF	TGCAGTGCTAGAGAGTTGGGACAGTCTATCTCCTACGAGCAGTACTTC
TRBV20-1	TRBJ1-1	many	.	CSARAGSKSEAFF	TGCAGTGCTAGGGCCGGGTCAAAGAGTGAAGCTTTCTTT
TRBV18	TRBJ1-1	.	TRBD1	CASSPTDRANTEAFF	TGTGCCAGCTCACCTACCGACAGGGCGAACACTGAAGCTTTCTTT
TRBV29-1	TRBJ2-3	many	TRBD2	CSVRGGKIVSFTQYF	TGCAGCGTCCGCGGGGGGAAAATAGTCTCGTTTACGCAGTATTTT
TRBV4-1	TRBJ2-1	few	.	CASSQAGDEQFF	TGCGCCAGCAGCCAAGCCGGGGATGAGCAGTTCTTC
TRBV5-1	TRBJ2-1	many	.	CASSFYSGTDLNNEQFF	TGCGCCAGCAGCTTCTACTCCGGGACGGACCTTAACAATGAGCAGTTCTTC
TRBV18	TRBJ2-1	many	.	CASSPKVVSYNEQFF	TGTGCCAGCTCACCGAAGGTCGTCAGTTACAATGAGCAGTTCTTC
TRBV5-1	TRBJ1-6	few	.	CASSLTTGTNSPLHF	TGCGCCAGCAGCCTCACGACAGGAACTAATTCACCCCTCCACTTT
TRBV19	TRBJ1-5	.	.	CASSLALKPNSNQPQHF	TGTGCCAGTAGTTTGGCCTTGAAGCCGAATAGCAATCAGCCCCAGCATTTT
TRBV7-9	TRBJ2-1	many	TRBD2	CASSPRSGVNEQFF	TGTGCCAGCAGCCCGCGGAGCGGGGTCAATGAGCAGTTCTTC
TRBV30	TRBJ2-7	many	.	CAWRRRGPAEQYF	TGTGCCTGGAGGAGGAGGGGGCCGGCCGAGCAGTACTTC
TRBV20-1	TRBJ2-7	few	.	CSARDGRNSYEQYF	TGCAGTGCTAGAGATGGGCGGAACTCCTACGAGCAGTACTTC
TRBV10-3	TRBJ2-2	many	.	CAIRGPRGPSNTGELFF	TGTGCCATCAGAGGACCCAGGGGCCCCTCTAACACCGGGGAGCTGTTTTTT
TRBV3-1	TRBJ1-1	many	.	CASSQGFGNTEAFF	TGTGCCAGCAGCCAAGGGTTCGGGAACACTGAAGCTTTCTTT
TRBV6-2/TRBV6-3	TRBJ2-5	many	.	CASRNPWGQETQYF	TGTGCCAGCAGAAACCCGTGGGGGCAAGAGACCCAGTACTTC
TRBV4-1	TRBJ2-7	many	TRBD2	CASSQGGGYEQYF	TGCGCCAGCAGCCAAGGGGGGGGCTACGAGCAGTACTTC
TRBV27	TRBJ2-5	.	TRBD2	CASSFSGAGTRETQYF	TGTGCCAGCAGTTTTAGCGGGGCCGGGACTCGAGAGACCCAGTACTTC
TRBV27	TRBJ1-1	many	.	CASRHRGRGNTEAFF	TGTGCCAGCAGACACCGTGGCAGGGGGAACACTGAAGCTTTCTTT